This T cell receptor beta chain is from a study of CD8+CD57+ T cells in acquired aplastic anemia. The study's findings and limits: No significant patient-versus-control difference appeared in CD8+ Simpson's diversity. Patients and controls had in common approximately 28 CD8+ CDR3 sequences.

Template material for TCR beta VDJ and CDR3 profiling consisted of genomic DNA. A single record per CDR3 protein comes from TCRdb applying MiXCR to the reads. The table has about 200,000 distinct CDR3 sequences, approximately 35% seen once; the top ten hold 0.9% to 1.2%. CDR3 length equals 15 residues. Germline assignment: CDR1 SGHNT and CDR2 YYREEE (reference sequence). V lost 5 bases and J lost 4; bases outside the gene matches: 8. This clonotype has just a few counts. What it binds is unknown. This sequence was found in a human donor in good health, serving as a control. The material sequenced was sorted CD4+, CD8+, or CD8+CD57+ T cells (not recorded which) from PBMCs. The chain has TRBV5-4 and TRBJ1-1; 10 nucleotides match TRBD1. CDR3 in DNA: TGTGCCAGCAGTTTCTCCCGGGACAGGGGCACTGAAGCTTTCTTT. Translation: CASSFSRDRGTEAFF.